This TCR beta chain is drawn from a study of naive and memory T cell subsets listed by TCRdb under 2017. Regarding the complete study: The figure summarizing the skin biopsy and whole blood samples listed around 10 blood donors, 7 tuberculin skin test biopsies and 3 saline control biopsies. As previously described, skin biopsies were taken from tuberculin skin test sites or from saline-injected control sites and processed for RNA extraction. PCR2 was typically a SYBR Green qPCR stopped at a set threshold; low-input samples could instead use end-point PCR (around 6 cycles). The paper as a whole reports these results and caveats: The paper did not give details on skin biopsy collection and RNA processing but referred to earlier studies for those details. The RNA-based method was acknowledged as potentially sensitive to TCR transcript changes with T cell activation and differentiation. TCR sequences were reportedly obtained from both types of skin biopsy, with many more TCRs found at tuberculin skin test sites. Higher TCR numbers at tuberculin skin test sites were interpreted as T cell infiltration of a delayed type IV hypersensitivity reaction.

CDR1 and CDR2, looked up from the germline V gene, are MNHNS and SASEGT. After removal of 2 bases from V and 0 bases from J, the junction retains 0 bases not matched to a gene. Spanning cysteine to phenylalanine, the CDR3 consists of 14 amino acids. The kept DNA is CDR3 alone, 42 bases in frame from the first base. The sample's treatment or condition label, in plain terms: skin biopsy from PPD injection site in Mantoux-positive individual. The study reported a robust and sensitive protocol to amplify, sequence and analyze TCRs, based on 3' ligation of a UMI-containing oligonucleotide to TCR cDNA. Tuberculin skin test biopsies came from sites injected with PPD in individuals with a positive Mantoux test. Total RNA, without cell sorting, was DNase treated with RQ1 DNase before reverse transcription, targeting roughly 1 to 1,100 ng input. Libraries were prepared from skin biopsies and whole blood so that pipeline robustness could be tested in samples in which T cells form a minority population.

This clonotype has ten or more counts. Its antigen is unknown. No clone much larger than this one lies a single base away; base qualities are absent. The library was prepared using UMI-ligation and nested PCR. The ligated cDNA was amplified by four rounds of PCR, in which nested alpha and beta constant region primers were used together with the SP2 primer. For the blood and skin samples, reverse transcription of TCR RNA was done with SuperScript IV along with alpha and beta constant region primers. An oligonucleotide carrying the Illumina SP2 primer and a UMI was ligated to the 3' end of the cDNA by means of T4 RNA ligase 1. The 12-nucleotide UMI consisted of two random hexamers with an eight-base spacer between the hexamers to prevent hairpin formation. From the second PCR onward, TCR alpha and beta chain libraries were processed separately, and dual indexing was applied for multiplexing. After pooling, the indexed libraries were analyzed by capillary electrophoresis and sequenced on either an Illumina MiSeq or NextSeq. Libraries were spiked with PhiX DNA at roughly 4.5-7% so that base diversity was increased and cluster recognition was improved. The source study handled its data this way. Demultiplexor pulled UMIs out of read 2, joined the UMIs with the TCR sequence from read 1, and separated reads according to sample indices. V and J genes and V-J junctions were identified by Decombinator, which gave every TCR a five-part identifier that included V and J deletions. UMIs were used by Collapsinator to correct sequencing errors and PCR amplification heterogeneity, so that a UMI-based abundance was obtained for each TCR. CDR3Translator turned identifiers into nucleotide sequence, translated the nucleotide sequence into amino acids, and pulled out CDR3 regions based on terminal motifs. After normalization to the amount of input RNA, error-corrected alpha and beta TCR counts from blood and skin were compared. Using fastp at Q25 and MiXCR, TCRdb reprocessed the public reads and kept productive beta chains. Records with the same CDR3 protein are collapsed into one entry carrying the most frequent genes and DNA. The V and J calls were not made by the authors but by TCRdb's processing. The sample yields 20,000 to 25,000 distinct CDR3 sequences; 6% were counted once. 6.2% of the sample is taken by the ten largest.

This clonotype was obtained from an adult in good health. Sequences were derived from skin, sampled from a tuberculin skin test site. Here the chain combines TRBV6-1 and TRBJ1-1; a stretch of 7 junction bases matches TRBD1. Here the CDR3 is given as CASSETGVNTEAFF. Read as DNA, the sequence is TGTGCCAGCAGTGAAACAGGGGTGAACACTGAAGCTTTCTTT.